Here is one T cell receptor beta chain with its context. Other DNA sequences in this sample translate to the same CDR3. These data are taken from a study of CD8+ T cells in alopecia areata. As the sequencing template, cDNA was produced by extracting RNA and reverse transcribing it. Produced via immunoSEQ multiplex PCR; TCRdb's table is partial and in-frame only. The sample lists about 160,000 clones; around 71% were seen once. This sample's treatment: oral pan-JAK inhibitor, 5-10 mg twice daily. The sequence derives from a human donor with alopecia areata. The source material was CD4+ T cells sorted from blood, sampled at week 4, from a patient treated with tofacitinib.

CDR3 amino acids: CASSRDRENQPQHF. The CDR3 nucleotides are TGTGCCAGCAGTCGGGACAGGGAGAATCAGCCCCAGCATTTT. The chain joins TRBV2 to TRBJ1-5, with 9 bases aligning to TRBD1. After removal of 5 bases from V and 4 bases from J, the junction contained 3 bases not matched to a gene. Per the germline V gene, CDR1 is SNHLY and CDR2 is FYNNEI. There are 14 residues in the CDR3.